This TCR beta chain was captured by sequencing in a study of regulatory T cells in long-lasting Graves disease. According to the study, TCR beta libraries were built with iRepertoire HTBI primers and CDR3-region Arm-PCR. MiXCR, applied by TCRdb to the multiplex PCR reads, yields one record per CDR3 protein. Of about 610,000 distinct CDR3 sequences listed, about 15% were seen once; the top ten hold around 13%. Germline CDR1 ENHRY, CDR2 SYGVKD. The CDR3 consists of 16 residues. Trimming cost V 3 bases and J 2 bases; bases outside gene matches: 5. Regarding time point: newly diagnosed GD, antithyroid drugs for less than 3 months. Preparation of the TCR library used RNA extracted from PBMCs. An endocrinology department in Xi'an, China, supplied the patients. These records were also assigned to another study, of T cells in Graves' hyperthyroidism and ophthalmopathy.

The sequence was obtained from a young man with Graves disease. The sequencing used peripheral blood mononuclear cells (PBMCs), collected at new diagnosis, from a patient treated with antithyroid drugs. The rearrangement joins TRBV10-3 to TRBJ2-3, with 10 bases aligning to TRBD2. The DNA of the CDR3 is TGTGCCATCAGTGATAGGACTAGCGGAGACACAGATACGCAGTATTTT. This codes for CAISDRTSGDTDTQYF.